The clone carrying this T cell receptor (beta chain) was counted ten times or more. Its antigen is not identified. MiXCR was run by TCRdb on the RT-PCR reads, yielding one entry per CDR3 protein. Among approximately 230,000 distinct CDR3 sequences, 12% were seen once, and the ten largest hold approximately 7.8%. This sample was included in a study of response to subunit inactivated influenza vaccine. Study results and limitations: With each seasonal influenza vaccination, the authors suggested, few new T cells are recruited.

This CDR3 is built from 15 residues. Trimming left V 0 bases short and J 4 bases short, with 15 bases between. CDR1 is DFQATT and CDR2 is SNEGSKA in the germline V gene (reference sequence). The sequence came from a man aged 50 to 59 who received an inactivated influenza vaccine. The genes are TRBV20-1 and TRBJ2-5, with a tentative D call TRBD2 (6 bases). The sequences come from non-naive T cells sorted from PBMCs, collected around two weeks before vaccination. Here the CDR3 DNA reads TGCAGTGCTAGAGACGAAGGGAGGACGGGAGAGACCCAGTACTTC. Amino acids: CSARDEGRTGETQYF.